The rows below give T cell receptor beta chains drawn from one sample of a study of cytomegalovirus exposure and HLA in healthy donors. Profiling relied on immunoSEQ multiplex PCR, and the TCRdb table lists in-frame clones only, not all of them. This sample has over 100,000 clones, with around 60% found just once. Material for sequencing was PBMCs. The source is a man between 40 and 49 years old in good health and CMV-seropositive. CDR3s include the opening cysteine and the closing phenylalanine or tryptophan. The D gene is left open where the match is weak. A clone size is listed for some rows: how often the clone was seen (once, few, many), or a class if it is expanded.

V gene: TRBV5-1; clone size: NA; J gene: TRBJ2-3; D gene: NA; CDR3 protein: CASSLQQATDTQYF; CDR3 DNA: TGCGCCAGCAGCTTGCAACAGGCCACAGATACGCAGTATTTT
V gene: TRBV10-2; clone size: few; J gene: TRBJ1-1; D gene: NA; CDR3 protein: CASLGLLSTEAFF; CDR3 DNA: TGCGCCAGCTTAGGACTCCTTAGTACTGAAGCTTTCTTT
V gene: TRBV5-1; clone size: NA; J gene: TRBJ2-1; D gene: TRBD2; CDR3 protein: CASSWGGTSGANEQFF; CDR3 DNA: TGCGCCAGCAGCTGGGGCGGGACTAGCGGGGCCAATGAGCAGTTCTTC
V gene: TRBV4-1; clone size: NA; J gene: TRBJ2-2; D gene: NA; CDR3 protein: CASSQGPEYTGELFF; CDR3 DNA: TGCGCCAGCAGCCAAGGTCCAGAATACACCGGGGAGCTGTTTTTT
V gene: TRBV4-1; clone size: NA; J gene: TRBJ2-1; D gene: NA; CDR3 protein: CASSHYPPPTASSYNEQFF; CDR3 DNA: TGCGCCAGCAGCCACTATCCCCCACCGACTGCAAGCTCCTACAATGAGCAGTTCTTC
V gene: TRBV5-1; clone size: NA; J gene: TRBJ1-3; D gene: TRBD1; CDR3 protein: CASSTRTGEGGLSGNTIYF; CDR3 DNA: TGCGCCAGCAGCACCCGGACAGGGGAAGGGGGCCTCTCTGGAAACACCATATATTTT
V gene: TRBV7-9; clone size: few; J gene: TRBJ2-1; D gene: NA; CDR3 protein: CASSSASPYNEQFF; CDR3 DNA: TGTGCCAGCAGCTCAGCAAGCCCCTACAATGAGCAGTTCTTC
V gene: TRBV5-8; clone size: NA; J gene: TRBJ1-1; D gene: NA; CDR3 protein: CASSDFRVWGTEAFF; CDR3 DNA: TGTGCCAGCAGCGATTTCAGGGTTTGGGGCACTGAAGCTTTCTTT
V gene: TRBV4-1; clone size: NA; J gene: TRBJ2-2; D gene: NA; CDR3 protein: CASRTTNTGELFF; CDR3 DNA: TGCGCCAGCAGGACTACGAACACCGGGGAGCTGTTTTTT
V gene: TRBV5-1; clone size: NA; J gene: TRBJ2-5; D gene: TRBD1; CDR3 protein: CASSLGTGGSETQYF; CDR3 DNA: TGCGCCAGCAGCTTGGGTACAGGGGGCTCCGAGACCCAGTACTTC
V gene: TRBV7-2; clone size: NA; J gene: TRBJ1-5; D gene: TRBD1; CDR3 protein: CASSLGQDRGNQPQHF; CDR3 DNA: TGTGCCAGCAGCTTAGGACAGGACAGGGGCAATCAGCCCCAGCATTTT
V gene: TRBV27; clone size: few; J gene: TRBJ1-1; D gene: NA; CDR3 protein: CASISPQGPGFF; CDR3 DNA: TGTGCCAGCATCTCCCCACAGGGCCCAGGTTTCTTT
V gene: TRBV28; clone size: NA; J gene: TRBJ2-1; D gene: TRBD1; CDR3 protein: CASSSQGAGGHEQFF; CDR3 DNA: TGTGCCAGCAGTTCTCAGGGGGCTGGGGGCCATGAGCAGTTCTTC
V gene: TRBV6-5; clone size: NA; J gene: TRBJ2-7; D gene: TRBD2; CDR3 protein: CASSWLWTSGEQYF; CDR3 DNA: TGTGCCAGCAGTTGGCTCTGGACTAGCGGCGAGCAGTACTTC
V gene: TRBV15; clone size: NA; J gene: TRBJ1-1; D gene: TRBD1; CDR3 protein: CATSRRNYRGHKAFF; CDR3 DNA: TGTGCCACCAGCAGAAGAAATTACAGGGGGCATAAGGCTTTCTTT
V gene: TRBV5-1; clone size: once; J gene: TRBJ2-1; D gene: NA; CDR3 protein: CASSPYTYNEQFF; CDR3 DNA: TGCGCCAGCAGCCCGTACACGTACAATGAGCAGTTCTTC
V gene: TRBV5-1; clone size: NA; J gene: TRBJ2-1; D gene: TRBD2; CDR3 protein: CASSSFGLAGDGYNEQFF; CDR3 DNA: TGCGCCAGCAGCTCATTCGGACTAGCGGGAGACGGCTACAATGAGCAGTTCTTC
V gene: TRBV5-1; clone size: NA; J gene: TRBJ1-1; D gene: TRBD1; CDR3 protein: CASSWGGQGAEAFF; CDR3 DNA: TGCGCCAGCAGCTGGGGGGGACAGGGGGCTGAAGCTTTCTTT
V gene: TRBV29-1; clone size: NA; J gene: TRBJ2-5; D gene: NA; CDR3 protein: CSVDRSQGGETQYF; CDR3 DNA: TGCAGCGTTGACCGGAGTCAGGGCGGAGAGACCCAGTACTTC
V gene: TRBV4-2; clone size: NA; J gene: TRBJ2-5; D gene: NA; CDR3 protein: CASSQALDRGETQYF; CDR3 DNA: TGTGCCAGCAGCCAAGCGTTGGACAGAGGAGAGACCCAGTACTTC
V gene: TRBV7-2; clone size: NA; J gene: TRBJ2-5; D gene: NA; CDR3 protein: CASSRSQQETQYF; CDR3 DNA: TGTGCCAGCAGCCGAAGCCAACAAGAGACCCAGTACTTC
V gene: TRBV18; clone size: NA; J gene: TRBJ1-3; D gene: TRBD1; CDR3 protein: CASHTGTEGNTIYF; CDR3 DNA: TGTGCCAGCCATACCGGGACAGAAGGAAACACCATATATTTT
V gene: TRBV7-9; clone size: NA; J gene: TRBJ1-5; D gene: TRBD1; CDR3 protein: CASSLNLDRGYQPQHF; CDR3 DNA: TGTGCCAGCAGCTTGAACCTTGACAGGGGGTATCAGCCCCAGCATTTT
V gene: TRBV28; clone size: NA; J gene: TRBJ2-7; D gene: NA; CDR3 protein: CASSLWDNDSYEQYF; CDR3 DNA: TGTGCCAGCAGTTTATGGGACAACGACTCCTACGAGCAGTACTTC
V gene: TRBV12-5; clone size: NA; J gene: TRBJ1-1; D gene: NA; CDR3 protein: CASGRGRGTEAFF; CDR3 DNA: TGTGCTAGTGGCAGGGGACGCGGAACTGAAGCTTTCTTT
V gene: TRBV30; clone size: NA; J gene: TRBJ2-3; D gene: TRBD2; CDR3 protein: CAWSVLSGSSTDTQYF; CDR3 DNA: TGTGCCTGGAGTGTACTTAGCGGGAGTAGCACAGATACGCAGTATTTT
V gene: TRBV7-8; clone size: few; J gene: TRBJ1-2; D gene: NA; CDR3 protein: CASSLGERGYGYTF; CDR3 DNA: TGTGCCAGCAGCTTAGGGGAACGGGGCTATGGCTACACCTTC
V gene: TRBV2; clone size: NA; J gene: TRBJ1-5; D gene: TRBD1; CDR3 protein: CASSRDSSSNQPQHF; CDR3 DNA: TGTGCCAGCAGTCGGGACAGCAGTAGCAATCAGCCCCAGCATTTT
V gene: TRBV13; clone size: NA; J gene: TRBJ2-2; D gene: TRBD2; CDR3 protein: CASSLGGLAGIGELFF; CDR3 DNA: TGTGCCAGCAGCTTAGGGGGACTAGCGGGAATCGGGGAGCTGTTTTTT
V gene: TRBV5-1; clone size: NA; J gene: TRBJ2-5; D gene: TRBD2; CDR3 protein: CASGPGLAIQTQYF; CDR3 DNA: TGCGCCAGCGGACCGGGACTAGCAATCCAGACCCAGTACTTC
V gene: TRBV5-1; clone size: NA; J gene: TRBJ1-1; D gene: NA; CDR3 protein: CASSLESWRNEAFF; CDR3 DNA: TGCGCCAGCAGCTTGGAAAGTTGGAGAAATGAAGCTTTCTTT
V gene: TRBV4-2; clone size: once; J gene: TRBJ1-2; D gene: NA; CDR3 protein: CASSQGPADYGYTF; CDR3 DNA: TGTGCCAGCAGCCAAGGACCCGCGGACTATGGCTACACCTTC
V gene: TRBV11-3; clone size: once; J gene: TRBJ1-2; D gene: NA; CDR3 protein: CASSLDGSGYTF; CDR3 DNA: TGTGCCAGCAGCTTAGACGGGTCAGGCTACACCTTC
V gene: TRBV7-2; clone size: NA; J gene: TRBJ2-7; D gene: TRBD2; CDR3 protein: CASSLQAGGTYEQYF; CDR3 DNA: TGTGCCAGCAGCTTACAAGCGGGAGGAACCTACGAGCAGTACTTC
V gene: TRBV6-1; clone size: few; J gene: TRBJ2-7; D gene: TRBD2; CDR3 protein: CASSEASGGAYEQYF; CDR3 DNA: TGTGCCAGCAGTGAAGCTAGCGGGGGGGCATACGAGCAGTACTTC
V gene: TRBV7-8; clone size: few; J gene: TRBJ1-6; D gene: NA; CDR3 protein: CASSVLGKANSPLHF; CDR3 DNA: TGTGCCAGCAGCGTCCTCGGGAAGGCCAATTCACCCCTCCACTTT
V gene: TRBV28; clone size: NA; J gene: TRBJ2-1; D gene: TRBD2; CDR3 protein: CATHGLARYNEQFF; CDR3 DNA: TGTGCCACCCACGGACTAGCGAGATACAATGAGCAGTTCTTC
V gene: TRBV25-1; clone size: NA; J gene: TRBJ1-4; D gene: NA; CDR3 protein: CASSGRRNEKLFF; CDR3 DNA: TGTGCCAGCAGTGGACGCAGGAATGAAAAACTGTTTTTT
V gene: TRBV15; clone size: NA; J gene: TRBJ1-2; D gene: NA; CDR3 protein: CATSRPGANYGYTF; CDR3 DNA: TGTGCCACCAGCAGACCAGGGGCCAACTATGGCTACACCTTC
V gene: TRBV7-3; clone size: once; J gene: TRBJ2-3; D gene: TRBD2; CDR3 protein: CASSLGAGGGDTQYF; CDR3 DNA: TGTGCCAGCAGCTTAGGTGCGGGGGGGGGAGATACGCAGTATTTT
V gene: TRBV5-4; clone size: NA; J gene: TRBJ2-5; D gene: TRBD2; CDR3 protein: CASSSRGGRETQYF; CDR3 DNA: TGTGCCAGCAGCTCGCGGGGCGGGAGAGAGACCCAGTACTTC
V gene: TRBV2; clone size: NA; J gene: TRBJ1-5; D gene: TRBD1; CDR3 protein: CASSGQGGNQPQHF; CDR3 DNA: TGTGCCAGCAGCGGACAGGGGGGCAATCAGCCCCAGCATTTT
V gene: TRBV28; clone size: NA; J gene: TRBJ2-2; D gene: TRBD2; CDR3 protein: CASSTPGGFGGELFF; CDR3 DNA: TGTGCCAGCAGCACCCCCGGGGGGTTCGGCGGGGAGCTGTTTTTT
V gene: TRBV9; clone size: NA; J gene: TRBJ1-6; D gene: TRBD1; CDR3 protein: CASTLTGGTNSPLHF; CDR3 DNA: TGTGCCAGCACCTTGACAGGGGGAACTAATTCACCCCTCCACTTT
V gene: TRBV10-3; clone size: once; J gene: TRBJ2-7; D gene: NA; CDR3 protein: CAISSPQGPYEQYF; CDR3 DNA: TGTGCCATCAGCTCCCCACAGGGCCCCTACGAGCAGTACTTC
V gene: TRBV19; clone size: NA; J gene: TRBJ2-2; D gene: TRBD2; CDR3 protein: CASEGLVNGELFF; CDR3 DNA: TGTGCCAGTGAAGGACTAGTGAACGGGGAGCTGTTTTTT
V gene: TRBV19; clone size: NA; J gene: TRBJ2-3; D gene: TRBD2; CDR3 protein: CASSSPTSGMGDTQYF; CDR3 DNA: TGTGCCAGTAGTTCACCGACTAGCGGTATGGGAGATACGCAGTATTTT
V gene: TRBV29-1; clone size: NA; J gene: TRBJ2-5; D gene: NA; CDR3 protein: CSASRDSYQETQYF; CDR3 DNA: TGCAGCGCGAGCCGAGATTCGTACCAAGAGACCCAGTACTTC